The 12 T cell receptor beta chains below come from one sample, sequenced in a study of blood T cell repertoires in COVID-19. This table comes from immunoSEQ multiplex PCR, and its TCRdb copy is limited to in-frame clones, with some not included. The table includes approximately 350,000 clones, around 86% detected once. What was sequenced was PBMCs or T cells enriched from blood (not recorded which). These receptors originate from a woman in her fifties or sixties who had recovered from COVID-19.

A word on this clone: Other DNA sequences of this sample code for an identical CDR3. The rearrangement uses TRBV12-3 or TRBV12-4 and TRBJ2-5, with D uncertain. Trimming left V 1 base short and J 7 bases short, with 4 bases between. This CDR3 is built from 11 residues. The CDR3 DNA sequence: TGTGCCAGCAGTTTAGGAGGGACCCAGTACTTC. This codes for CASSLGGTQYF.

This rearrangement joins TRBV24-1 to TRBJ1-3, with D possibly being TRBD1 (5 bases). The CDR3 loop spans 17 amino acids. Trimming removed 6 bases at V and 0 bases at J, with 17 bases between. CDR1 and CDR2 (germline): KGHDR, SFDVKD. CDR3 in DNA: TGTGCCACCAGTTTTGCAGGGTCCCCTGACTCTGGAAACACCATATATTTT. Protein sequence: CATSFAGSPDSGNTIYF.

The CDR3 DNA reads TGTGCCAGCAGTCCCATCGGCCGAGGGCGGGACTATGGCTACACCTTC. Amino acid sequence: CASSPIGRGRDYGYTF. The chain couples TRBV16 to TRBJ1-2; D gene ambiguous. The CDR3 is 16 residues long. Trimming cost V 6 bases and J 3 bases, with 20 bases left between them. Germline V gene sequence: CDR1 KGHSY, CDR2 FQNENV.

The rearrangement uses TRBV7-8 and TRBJ2-2; D possibly corresponds to TRBD2 (6 bases). The V and J ends lost 1 base and 4 bases respectively, with 10 bases between them. The CDR3 extends over 15 amino acids. Per germline, CDR1 SGHVS and CDR2 FQNEAQ. For the CDR3, the DNA is TGTGCCAGCAGCTTAGTTTTGACTAGCACCGGGGAGCTGTTTTTT. This translates into CASSLVLTSTGELFF.

Points on this clone: One junction end disagrees with the germline gene, perhaps due to a read error. This sequence joins TRBV11-2 and TRBJ1-4, with D possibly matching TRBD1 (5 bases). Germline CDR1 reads SGHAT; CDR2 reads FQNNGV. This CDR3 has 14 residues. The CDR3 DNA reads TGTGCCAGCAGCAAAAGGACAACTCATGAAAAACTGTTTTTT. Protein sequence: CASSKRTTHEKLFF.

This clone was detected once. This chain joins TRBV9 and TRBJ2-3; the D is unclear. V lost 4 bases to trimming and J lost 4 bases, with 13 bases between them. Germline V CDR1 and CDR2: SGDLS, YYNGEE. The CDR3 is made up of 14 amino acids. CDR3 coding DNA: TGTGCCAGCAGCTCTAATCTACGGTCAGATACGCAGTATTTT. It translates to CASSSNLRSDTQYF.

The gene calls are TRBV6-1 and TRBJ2-1, with 10 bases that match TRBD2. After removal of 3 bases from V and 5 bases from J, the junction contained 7 bases not matched to a gene. Per germline, CDR1 MNHNS and CDR2 SASEGT. The CDR3 consists of 16 residues. Here the CDR3 DNA reads TGTGCCAGCAGTGATATACGGACTAGCGGTAACAATGAGCAGTTCTTC. Translated, it gives CASSDIRTSGNNEQFF.

This chain joins TRBV4-2 and TRBJ1-1; TRBD1 is a possible D gene (6 bases). CDR3 size: 14 residues. Trimming removed 3 bases at V and 0 bases at J, with 8 bases between. Germline V gene data show CDR1 as LGHNA and CDR2 as YNFKEQ. The CDR3 bases are TGTGCCAGCAGCCATACAGGGATGAACACTGAAGCTTTCTTT. Protein: CASSHTGMNTEAFF.

The V call is TRBV7-2, the J call TRBJ1-4, with D possibly TRBD1 on 6 matching bases. The CDR3 contains 15 residues. The V gene lost 2 bases and the J gene lost 7 bases, with 14 bases spanning the gap. Germline CDR1 is SGHTA and CDR2 is FQGNSA. For the CDR3, the DNA is TGTGCCAGCAGCTTATCTGACAGGTTGGGTGAAAAACTGTTTTTT. Amino acid sequence: CASSLSDRLGEKLFF.

The V call is TRBV7-7, the J call TRBJ2-1, with 12 bases matching TRBD2. This CDR3 comprises 16 residues. The V gene's germline CDR1 is SSHAT and CDR2 FNYEAQ (reference sequence). The V and J ends lost 5 bases and 8 bases, in that order; junction bases with no gene match: 10. In DNA form, the CDR3 reads TGTGCCAGCAGCCTCTCTAGCGGGGGGGCTCGGGATGAGCAGTTCTTC. It yields the protein CASSLSSGGARDEQFF.

The chain has TRBV9 and TRBJ1-4; tentative D call: TRBD1 (6 bases). There are 14 residues in the CDR3. Germline V gives CDR1 SGDLS, CDR2 YYNGEE. The V gene lost 0 bases and the J gene lost 10 bases, with 13 bases spanning the gap. The CDR3 loop reads CASSVDRDRGKLFF. CDR3 sequence (DNA): TGTGCCAGCAGCGTAGACAGGGATCGCGGAAAACTGTTTTTT.

The V call is TRBV7-9, the J call TRBJ1-1, with no clear D. This CDR3 has 13 amino acids. The germline V and J ends were trimmed by 3 bases and 0 bases, with 5 bases remaining between them. Per the germline V gene, CDR1 is SEHNR and CDR2 is FQNEAQ (reference sequence). The CDR3 DNA reads TGTGCCAGCAGCTTGTATATGAACACTGAAGCTTTCTTT. This sequence encodes CASSLYMNTEAFF.